This entry describes one TCR beta chain. The data were produced by immunoSEQ multiplex PCR, yet TCRdb's version contains in-frame clones alone and is incomplete. The top ten clones hold roughly 2% of a sample with approximately 89,000 clones, 70% to 90% of them seen once. The source of the sample is a study of control samples from healthy donors and cancer patients. This CDR3 is built from 17 residues. The germline V and J ends were trimmed by 4 bases and 0 bases, with 18 bases remaining between them. Germline V gene lookup returns CDR1 LNHDA and CDR2 SQIVND (reference sequence). The sample consisted of blood. This sequence was found in a woman between 40 and 50 years old in good health. V and J are TRBV19 and TRBJ1-2, with D possibly matching TRBD1 (6 bases). The CDR3 is CASSTPHRGGTNYGYTF. DNA of the CDR3: TGTGCCAGTAGTACCCCCCATCGGGGGGGCACTAACTATGGCTACACCTTC.